This entry lists 32 T cell receptor beta chains sequenced from one sample in a study of cytomegalovirus exposure and HLA in healthy donors. This PCR relied on a set of 60 Vbeta primers and 13 Jbeta primers. Some clones are missing from TCRdb's copy, which holds only in-frame ones; the method was immunoSEQ multiplex PCR. The table lists over 150,000 clones, more than 80% of them singletons. Sequencing was carried out using PBMCs. These receptors originate from a male donor in good health and CMV-seronegative.

This chain links TRBV25-1 with TRBJ2-3, with 7 bases lining up with TRBD2. This CDR3 is 16 amino acids long. CDR1 and CDR2 from the germline V gene are MGHDK and SYGVNS. J gave up 1 base and V 5 bases, and 9 bases lay outside the gene matches. CDR3 sequence (DNA): TGTGCCAGCAGTCCTCCAGCGGGAACGGGCACAGATACGCAGTATTTT. This translates into CASSPPAGTGTDTQYF.

The rearrangement uses TRBV7-2 and TRBJ2-7; 10 bases line up with TRBD2. J lost 2 bases, V lost 5 bases, and 6 bases had no gene match. Germline V gene lookup returns CDR1 SGHTA and CDR2 FQGNSA. The CDR3 is 15 amino acids. CDR3: CASSTISGGPYEQYF. The CDR3, as DNA: TGTGCCAGCAGCACTATTAGCGGGGGGCCCTACGAGCAGTACTTC.

This rearrangement joins TRBV11-2 to TRBJ2-1; TRBD1 is a possible D gene (5 bases). From germline, CDR1 is SGHAT and CDR2 FQNNGV. Deletions cut 2 bases from V and 4 bases from J, with 9 bases between. CDR3 length: 14 amino acids. The CDR3 loop reads CASSLSSGYNEQFF. CDR3 DNA sequence: TGTGCCAGCAGCTTAAGCTCAGGGTACAATGAGCAGTTCTTC. Drawing the rest from reference TRBV11-2 and TRBJ2-1, the complete variable domain is EAGVAQSPRYKIIEKRQSVAFWCNPISGHATLYWYQQILGQGPKLLIQFQNNGVVDDSQLPKDRFSAERLKGVDSTLKIQPAKLEDSAVYLCASSLSSGYNEQFFGPGTRLTVL.

The chain combines TRBV6-5 with TRBJ2-2; no firm D call. Trimming took 4 bases from V and 9 from J, leaving 9 bases between them. Looked up from germline, CDR1 is MNHEY and CDR2 is SVGAGI. There are 12 residues in the CDR3. The CDR3 spells CASSSTNWELFF. The CDR3 bases are TGTGCCAGCAGTTCTACCAATTGGGAGCTGTTTTTT.

J is TRBJ1-1 and V is TRBV7-9; a weak D match, TRBD1 (6 bases). CDR3 length: 15 amino acids. The germline CDR1 and CDR2 sequences are SEHNR and FQNEAQ (reference sequence). The germline V and J ends were trimmed by 6 bases and 1 base, with 15 bases remaining between them. In DNA, the CDR3 is TGTGCCAGCAGTTTAAGGACAGAATCGAACACTGAAGCTTTCTTT. Its translation is CASSLRTESNTEAFF.

The chain couples TRBV18 to TRBJ2-7; 8 nucleotides line up with TRBD1. The CDR3 spans 15 residues. The germline gives CDR1 KGHSH, CDR2 LQKENI. V lost 2 bases to trimming and J lost 4 bases; unmatched junction nucleotides: 7. The CDR3 here is CASSPVGTGEYEQYF. The CDR3 DNA is TGTGCCAGCTCACCAGTTGGGACAGGAGAGTACGAGCAGTACTTC.

This clone came up a few times. This rearrangement joins TRBV27 to TRBJ2-1, with D tentatively TRBD1 (7 bases). Germline V CDR1 and CDR2: MNHEY, SMNVEV (reference sequence). Trimming removed 1 base at V and 7 bases at J, with 11 bases between. The CDR3 runs to 14 residues. The CDR3, as DNA: TGTGCCAGCAGTTTATTGGCAGGGGGGAATGAGCAGTTCTTC. It encodes CASSLLAGGNEQFF.

The rearrangement links TRBV6-5 to TRBJ2-5; D perhaps matches TRBD1 (6 bases). The CDR3 consists of 13 residues. V was shortened by 4 bases and J by 2 bases, with 8 bases between the two germline ends. CDR1 is MNHEY and CDR2 is SVGAGI in the germline V gene. The CDR3 sequence is CASSSDSQETQYF. CDR3 DNA sequence: TGTGCCAGCAGTTCGGACAGTCAAGAGACCCAGTACTTC.

This clone appeared a single time. The chain links TRBV2 to TRBJ2-1; D not resolved. Germline lookup yields CDR1 SNHLY and CDR2 FYNNEI. Trimming shortened V by 6 bases and J by 7 bases, and 16 bases separated the two germline ends. CDR3 length equals 14 residues. CDR3 bases: TGTGCCAGCAGCGTAGAAGGAGTCGGGAATGAGCAGTTCTTC. Amino acid sequence: CASSVEGVGNEQFF.

In DNA form, the CDR3 reads TGTGCCAGCAGCTTGGAGCCATGGAACATTCAGTACTTC. Its protein is CASSLEPWNIQYF. The chain carries TRBV5-4 and TRBJ2-4, with unresolved D. In germline, CDR1 is SGHNT, CDR2 YYREEE (reference sequence). This CDR3 region has 13 residues. V lost 0 bases and J 7 bases, leaving 8 bases between the germline ends.

V usage is TRBV28 and J usage is TRBJ1-3; D possibly corresponds to TRBD1 (6 bases). Germline CDR1 is MDHEN and CDR2 is SYDVKM. With 3 bases removed from V and 4 bases from J, the gap between germline ends came to 10 bases. This CDR3 is built from 14 residues. The CDR3 spells CASSFLGQGNTIYF. CDR3 nucleotides: TGTGCCAGCAGTTTTCTAGGACAGGGAAACACCATATATTTT.

This sequence joins TRBV4-3 and TRBJ2-7; D ambiguous. This CDR3 has 14 amino acids. Per germline, CDR1 LGHNA and CDR2 YSLEER. V was cut by 1 base and J by 6 bases, with 13 bases left in between. The CDR3 nucleotides are TGCGCCAGCAGCCAAGTGATTGGCGAGCGCGAGCAGTACTTC. Its protein product is CASSQVIGEREQYF.

This clone came up a few times. This chain joins TRBV6-1 and TRBJ2-7, with D possibly being TRBD2 (6 bases). Germline V CDR1 and CDR2: MNHNS, SASEGT. V was cut by 7 bases and J by 4 bases, with 14 bases left in between. The CDR3 covers 13 residues. The CDR3 DNA is TGTGCCAGCAAGATGGGACTCCTATACGAGCAGTACTTC. This translates into CASKMGLLYEQYF.

The rearrangement uses TRBV19 and TRBJ2-1; TRBD2 matches at 9 bases. From germline, CDR1 is LNHDA and CDR2 SQIVND (reference sequence). With V trimmed by 2 bases and J by 4 bases, 6 bases remained unmatched. This CDR3 is 16 amino acids long. This chain's CDR3 is CASSIRLAGPYNEQFF. DNA of the CDR3: TGTGCCAGTAGTATAAGGCTAGCGGGGCCTTACAATGAGCAGTTCTTC.

The gene calls are TRBV4-1 and TRBJ2-3, with 9 bases lining up with TRBD1. The J segment lost 1 base and the V segment lost 5 bases, leaving 10 bases of the junction unmatched. CDR1 and CDR2 from the germline V gene are MGHRA and YSYEKL. The CDR3 has 17 amino acids. CDR3 protein: CASSTRDREGGTDTQYF. The CDR3 nucleotides read TGCGCCAGCAGCACCCGGGACAGGGAGGGTGGCACAGATACGCAGTATTTT.

Comment on this clone: One end of the junction does not line up with germline, which may come from a read error. The rearrangement links TRBV7-7 to TRBJ2-3; a possible D gene is TRBD1 (6 bases). The CDR3 loop spans 14 amino acids. CDR1 and CDR2 from the germline V gene are SSHAT and FNYEAQ (reference sequence). The chain's CDR3 is CASSLLGARDTQYF. The CDR3 DNA sequence: TGTGCTAGCAGCTTATTGGGGGCGCGAGATACGCAGTATTTT. Variable domain in full (rest from reference TRBV7-7 and TRBJ2-3): GAGVSQSPRYKVTKRGQDVTLRCDPISSHATLYWYQQALGQGPEFLTYFNYEAQPDKSGLPSDRFSAERPEGSISTLTIQRTEQRDSAMYRCASSLLGARDTQYFGPGTRLTVL.

V gene TRBV28 combines with J gene TRBJ2-7; 10 nucleotides agree with TRBD2. Looked up from germline, CDR1 is MDHEN and CDR2 is SYDVKM. The CDR3 consists of 14 residues. V was pared by 5 bases and J by 6 bases, with 7 bases of the junction left unmatched. CDR3 DNA: TGTGCCAGCAGTCAACAAGCGGGGGGGGCCGAGCAGTACTTC. Translated, it gives CASSQQAGGAEQYF.

The chain employs TRBV19 and TRBJ1-2, with 9 bases identical to TRBD1. Trimming removed 6 bases from V and 5 bases from J; junction bases left unmatched: 7. Germline-derived CDR1 and CDR2 are LNHDA and SQIVND (reference sequence). CDR3 size: 14 residues. CDR3 region: CASRDRGSNYGYTF. As DNA, the CDR3 is TGTGCCAGTAGGGACAGGGGAAGTAATTATGGCTACACCTTC.

V is TRBV7-9 and J is TRBJ2-7, with TRBD1 identical over 9 bases. V gave up 3 bases and J gave up 0 bases; unmatched junction bases: 9. This CDR3 spans 17 amino acids. Germline CDR1 SEHNR, CDR2 FQNEAQ (reference sequence). The CDR3 region has the DNA TGTGCCAGCAGCTTCCCTCCTGGACAGGGGAGCTCCTACGAGCAGTACTTC. Translated, it gives CASSFPPGQGSSYEQYF.

This clone was seen a single time. The V call is TRBV21-1, the J call TRBJ1-1; the table's D call, TRBD1, was not checked against the DNA. TRBV21-1 is assigned pseudogene status. The CDR3 is 21 residues long. CDR3 loop: CASSKVQFRTGTFCGNTEAFF. CDR3 in DNA: TGTGCCAGCAGCAAAGTGCAATTTAGGACAGGGACTTTTTGTGGGAACACTGAAGCTTTCTTT.

The chain uses TRBV19 and TRBJ2-5; D call uncertain. Germline CDR1 LNHDA, CDR2 SQIVND (reference sequence). Trimming stripped 3 bases from V and 4 bases from J, with 12 bases between. The CDR3 loop spans 14 amino acids. CDR3 amino acids: CASSITDEIETQYF. In nucleotides, the CDR3 is TGTGCCAGTAGTATTACAGACGAGATAGAGACCCAGTACTTC.

The CDR3 DNA is TGTGCCAGCAGCCAAGATCGCAGAACCTCCTACGAGCAGTACTTC. It codes for CASSQDRRTSYEQYF. V is TRBV4-2 and J is TRBJ2-7; D is unclear. Germline CDR1 reads LGHNA; CDR2 reads YNFKEQ. Deletions cut 0 bases from V and 0 bases from J, with 9 bases between. CDR3 length: 15 residues.

The gene calls are TRBV27 and TRBJ2-7, with 11 bases that match TRBD2. Trimming cost V 5 bases and J 7 bases; bases outside gene matches: 13. This CDR3 spans 16 amino acids. Germline lookup yields CDR1 MNHEY and CDR2 SMNVEV (reference sequence). CDR3 residues: CASSGLAGGPSQEQYF. The CDR3 DNA reads as TGTGCCAGCAGTGGGCTAGCGGGAGGACCCTCGCAGGAGCAGTACTTC.

The J gene is TRBJ2-7, the V gene TRBV18; 9 positions agree with TRBD2. The germline V gene has CDR1 KGHSH and CDR2 LQKENI. With 6 bases clipped from V and 1 base from J, the junction kept 10 bases outside the gene matches. The CDR3 consists of 16 residues. Written as DNA, the CDR3 is TGTGCCAGCTCCGACGAGCCGCTAGCGGGGTCCTACGAGCAGTACTTC. This translates into CASSDEPLAGSYEQYF. The complete variable domain, with remaining parts taken from reference TRBV18 and TRBJ2-7, reads NAGVMQNPRHLVRRRGQEARLRCSPMKGHSHVYWYRQLPEEGLKFMVYLQKENIIDESGMPKERFSAEFPKEGPSILRIQQVVRGDSAAYFCASSDEPLAGSYEQYFGPGTRLTVT.

The chain recombines TRBV6-1 with TRBJ1-5; D unresolved. Germline V gene lookup returns CDR1 MNHNS and CDR2 SASEGT. The length of the CDR3 is 15 residues. Trimming left V 9 bases short and J 4 bases short, with 19 bases between. The CDR3 loop is CASVDSPVPNQPQHF. As DNA, the CDR3 is TGTGCCAGTGTGGACTCTCCGGTCCCAAATCAGCCCCAGCATTTT.

The CDR3 DNA reads as TGTGCCAGCAGCGTAGCCGGTAGCGGGGGGGCCTCGAGCTCCTACAATGAGCAGTTCTTC. It translates to CASSVAGSGGASSSYNEQFF. The chain is built from TRBV9 and TRBJ2-1; TRBD2 agrees at 11 bases. Germline CDR1 SGDLS, CDR2 YYNGEE. This CDR3 comprises 20 residues. V lost 0 bases to trimming and J lost 0 bases; unmatched junction nucleotides: 11.

This sequence joins TRBV10-3 and TRBJ2-7; no clear D. V lost 4 bases to trimming and J lost 6 bases, with 7 bases between them. The germline gives CDR1 ENHRY, CDR2 SYGVKD. This CDR3 region has 11 residues. This chain's CDR3 is CAISGGGEQYF. In DNA, the CDR3 is TGTGCCATCAGTGGAGGCGGCGAGCAGTACTTC.

V and J are TRBV5-1 and TRBJ2-3, with 8 positions matching TRBD1. This CDR3 comprises 16 residues. V trimming: 0 bases; J trimming: 3 bases; junction bases outside the gene matches: 6. Germline lookup yields CDR1 SGHRS and CDR2 YFSETQ. The CDR3 loop reads CASSLGGRGPTDTQYF. CDR3 sequence (DNA): TGCGCCAGCAGCTTGGGGGGCAGGGGGCCTACAGATACGCAGTATTTT.

The genes are TRBV9 and TRBJ2-5; TRBD2 agrees at 7 bases. The CDR3 is made up of 13 amino acids. J was trimmed by 2 bases and V by 10 bases; bases with no gene match: 8. CDR1 and CDR2 from the germline V gene are SGDLS and YYNGEE. CDR3 region: CASGEGLQETQYF. CDR3 bases: TGTGCCTCCGGGGAGGGCCTGCAAGAGACCCAGTACTTC.

CDR3 coding DNA: TGTGCCAGCAGTTACCGGGGTAAAGATGAAAAACTGTTTTTT. This encodes CASSYRGKDEKLFF. The chain uses TRBV6-6 and TRBJ1-4; D remains unclear. The CDR3 has 14 residues. Trimming cost V 2 bases and J 6 bases, with 10 bases left between them. Germline assignment: CDR1 MNHNY and CDR2 SVGAGI (reference sequence).

V and J are TRBV5-6 and TRBJ2-1; 13 bases line up with TRBD2. V gave up 4 bases and J gave up 8 bases; unmatched junction bases: 6. CDR1 SGHDT and CDR2 YYEEEE come from the germline V gene. The CDR3 is 15 amino acids. Here the CDR3 DNA reads TGTGCCAGCAGCCCCGGACTAGCGGGAGACGATGAGCAGTTCTTC. Its protein is CASSPGLAGDDEQFF. Using reference TRBV5-6 and TRBJ2-1 for the parts outside the CDR3, the full variable domain is DAGVTQSPTHLIKTRGQQVTLRCSPKSGHDTVSWYQQALGQGPQFIFQYYEEEERQRGNFPDRFSGHQFPNYSSELNVNALLLGDSALYLCASSPGLAGDDEQFFGPGTRLTVL.

The chain carries TRBV5-1 and TRBJ2-2, with 8 bases matching TRBD1. The CDR3 is made up of 16 amino acids. Germline values: CDR1 SGHRS, CDR2 YFSETQ. V dropped 0 bases and J dropped 4; count of bases not matched to a gene: 5. CDR3 nucleotides: TGCGCCAGCAGCTTGGCGCAGGGGGCAGGCACCGGGGAGCTGTTTTTT. Its translation: CASSLAQGAGTGELFF.